This TCR beta chain was documented in a study of CD8 T cells in Susac syndrome. Between the trimmed V and J ends, which lost 0 bases and 4 bases, there was a span of 6 bases. Per germline, CDR1 ENHRY and CDR2 SYGVKD. The CDR3 loop spans 13 amino acids. In Susac syndrome patients, recently defined diagnostic criteria for definite or probable disease were met. Through negative isolation, CD4+ and CD8+ T cells were obtained, while TEMRA cells were enriched using FACS. Reverse transcription of 0.5 to 1 ug RNA used random hexamers. TCR beta CDR3 was amplified by immunoSEQ multiplex PCR. This amplification extended across 54 Vbeta and 13 Jbeta segments. TCRdb recomputed calls from the immunoSEQ multiplex PCR reads with MiXCR, one row per CDR3 protein. The sample records fewer than 200,000 distinct CDR3 sequences, roughly 90% being singletons.

This clonotype originated in a human donor with Susac syndrome. The rearrangement uses TRBV10-3 and TRBJ1-2; tentatively, D is TRBD1 (5 bases). The sequenced material came from CD4+ T cells from PBMCs. CDR3 in amino acids: CAISESGTYGYTF. As DNA, the CDR3 is TGTGCCATCAGTGAGTCCGGGACCTATGGCTACACCTTC.